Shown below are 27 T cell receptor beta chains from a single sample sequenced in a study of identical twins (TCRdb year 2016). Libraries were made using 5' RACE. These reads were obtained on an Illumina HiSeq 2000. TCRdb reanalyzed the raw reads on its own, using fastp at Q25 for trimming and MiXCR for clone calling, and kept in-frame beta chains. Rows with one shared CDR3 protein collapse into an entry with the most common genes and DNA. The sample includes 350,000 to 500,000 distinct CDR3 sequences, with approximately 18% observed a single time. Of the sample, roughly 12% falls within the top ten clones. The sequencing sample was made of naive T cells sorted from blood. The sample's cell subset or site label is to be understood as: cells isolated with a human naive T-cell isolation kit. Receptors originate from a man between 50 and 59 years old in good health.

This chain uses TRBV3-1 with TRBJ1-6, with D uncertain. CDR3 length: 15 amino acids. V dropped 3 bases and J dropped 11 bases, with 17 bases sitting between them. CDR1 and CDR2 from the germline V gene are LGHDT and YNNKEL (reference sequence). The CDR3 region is CASSHSDGDWAPLHF. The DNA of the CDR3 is TGTGCCAGCAGCCACTCCGACGGGGATTGGGCACCCCTCCACTTT. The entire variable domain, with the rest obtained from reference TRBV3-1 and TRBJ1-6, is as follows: DTAVSQTPKYLVTQMGNDKSIKCEQNLGHDTMYWYKQDSKKFLKIMFSYNNKELIINETVPNRFSPKSPDKAHLNLHINSLELGDSAVYFCASSHSDGDWAPLHFGNGTRLTVT.

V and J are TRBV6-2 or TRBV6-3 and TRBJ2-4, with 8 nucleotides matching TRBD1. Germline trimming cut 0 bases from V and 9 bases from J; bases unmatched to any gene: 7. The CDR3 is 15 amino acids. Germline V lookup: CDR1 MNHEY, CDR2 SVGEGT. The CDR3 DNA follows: TGTGCCAGCAGTTACTCGAAGAGGACAGGGTCCATTCAGTACTTC. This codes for CASSYSKRTGSIQYF.

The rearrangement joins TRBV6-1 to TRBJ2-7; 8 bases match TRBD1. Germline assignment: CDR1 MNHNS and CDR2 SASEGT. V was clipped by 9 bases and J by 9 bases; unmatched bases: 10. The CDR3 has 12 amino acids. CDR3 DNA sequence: TGTGCCAGTGATTTAGGGACAGGTTGGCAGTACTTC. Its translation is CASDLGTGWQYF.

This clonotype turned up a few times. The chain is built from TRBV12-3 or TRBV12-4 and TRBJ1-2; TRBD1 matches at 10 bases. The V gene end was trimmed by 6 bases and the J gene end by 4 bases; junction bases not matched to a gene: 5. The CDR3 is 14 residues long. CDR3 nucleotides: TGTGCCAGCAGCCTCGGGACAGGGGCCTATGGCTACACCTTC. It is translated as CASSLGTGAYGYTF.

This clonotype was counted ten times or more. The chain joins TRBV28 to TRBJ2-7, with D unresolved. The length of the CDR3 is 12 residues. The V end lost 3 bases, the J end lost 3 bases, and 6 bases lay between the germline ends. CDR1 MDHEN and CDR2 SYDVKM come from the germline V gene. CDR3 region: CASSLVNYEQYF. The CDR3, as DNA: TGTGCCAGCAGTTTGGTAAACTACGAGCAGTACTTC.

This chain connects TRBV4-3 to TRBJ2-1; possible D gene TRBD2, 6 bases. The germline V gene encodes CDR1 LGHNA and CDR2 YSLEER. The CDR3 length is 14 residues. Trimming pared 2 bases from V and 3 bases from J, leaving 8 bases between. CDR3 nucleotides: TGCGCCAGCAGCCAATTCGGGAGCTACAATGAGCAGTTCTTC. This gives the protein CASSQFGSYNEQFF.

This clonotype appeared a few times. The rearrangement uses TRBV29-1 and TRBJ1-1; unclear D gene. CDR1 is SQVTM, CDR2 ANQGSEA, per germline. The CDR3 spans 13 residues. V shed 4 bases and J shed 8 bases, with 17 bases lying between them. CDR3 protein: CSVASGLRSEAFF. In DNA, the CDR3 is TGCAGCGTTGCCTCCGGGCTTCGTTCGGAAGCTTTCTTT.

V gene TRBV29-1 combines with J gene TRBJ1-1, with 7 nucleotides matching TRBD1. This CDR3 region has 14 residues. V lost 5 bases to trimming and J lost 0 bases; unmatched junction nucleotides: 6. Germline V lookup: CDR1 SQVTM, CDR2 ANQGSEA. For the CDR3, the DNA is TGCAGCGTTTCACCGACAGGGATGAACACTGAAGCTTTCTTT. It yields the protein CSVSPTGMNTEAFF. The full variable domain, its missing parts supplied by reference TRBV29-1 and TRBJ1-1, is SAVISQKPSRDICQRGTSLTIQCQVDSQVTMMFWYRQQPGQSLTLIATANQGSEATYESGFVIDKFPISRPNLTFSTLTVSNMSPEDSSIYLCSVSPTGMNTEAFFGQGTRLTVV.

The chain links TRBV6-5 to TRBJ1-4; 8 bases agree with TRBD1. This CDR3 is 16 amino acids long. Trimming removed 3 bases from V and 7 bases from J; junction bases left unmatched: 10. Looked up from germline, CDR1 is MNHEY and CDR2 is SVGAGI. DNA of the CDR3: TGTGCCAGCAGTTATTCTCAGGGGGCTTATCTTGAAAAACTGTTTTTT. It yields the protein CASSYSQGAYLEKLFF.

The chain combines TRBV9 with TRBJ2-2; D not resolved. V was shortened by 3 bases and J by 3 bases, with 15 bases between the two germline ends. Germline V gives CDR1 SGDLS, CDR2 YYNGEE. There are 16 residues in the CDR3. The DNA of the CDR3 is TGTGCCAGCAGCGACTTAGCAGCTATCGACACCGGGGAGCTGTTTTTT. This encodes CASSDLAAIDTGELFF.

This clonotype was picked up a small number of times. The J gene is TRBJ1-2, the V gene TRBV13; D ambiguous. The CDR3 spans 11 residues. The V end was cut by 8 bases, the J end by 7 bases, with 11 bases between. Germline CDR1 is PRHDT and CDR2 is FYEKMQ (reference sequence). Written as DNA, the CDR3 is TGTGCCAGCGACATAGCGCGTGGCTACACCTTC. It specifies CASDIARGYTF.

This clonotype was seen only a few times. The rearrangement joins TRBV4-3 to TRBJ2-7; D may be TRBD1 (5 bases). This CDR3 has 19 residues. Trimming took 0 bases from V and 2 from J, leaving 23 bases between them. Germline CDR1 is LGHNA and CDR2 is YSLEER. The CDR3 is CASSQDFGRKGSFTYEQYF. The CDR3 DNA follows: TGCGCCAGCAGCCAAGATTTCGGACGTAAGGGGTCCTTTACCTACGAGCAGTACTTC.

The CDR3 is CASREGQGSSYEQYF. In nucleotides, the CDR3 is TGTGCCAGCAGGGAGGGACAGGGAAGCTCCTACGAGCAGTACTTC. The rearrangement uses TRBV2 and TRBJ2-7; 9 bases line up with TRBD1. The J segment lost 0 bases and the V segment lost 6 bases, leaving 6 bases of the junction unmatched. Germline loops: CDR1 SNHLY, CDR2 FYNNEI. The CDR3 consists of 15 residues.

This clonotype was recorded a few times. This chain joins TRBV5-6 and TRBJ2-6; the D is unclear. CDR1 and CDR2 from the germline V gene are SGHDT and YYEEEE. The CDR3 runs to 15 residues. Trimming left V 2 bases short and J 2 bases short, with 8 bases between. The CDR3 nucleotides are TGTGCCAGCAGCTTTGGGTCGACTGGGGCCAACGTCCTGACTTTC. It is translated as CASSFGSTGANVLTF. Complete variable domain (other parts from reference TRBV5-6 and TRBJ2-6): DAGVTQSPTHLIKTRGQQVTLRCSPKSGHDTVSWYQQALGQGPQFIFQYYEEEERQRGNFPDRFSGHQFPNYSSELNVNALLLGDSALYLCASSFGSTGANVLTFGAGSRLTVL.

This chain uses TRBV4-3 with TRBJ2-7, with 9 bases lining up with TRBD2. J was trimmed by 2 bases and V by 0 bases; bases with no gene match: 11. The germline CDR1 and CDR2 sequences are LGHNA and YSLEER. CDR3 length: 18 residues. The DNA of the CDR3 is TGCGCCAGCAGCCAAGAGTATTATCGCGGGAGGGATCCCTACGAGCAGTACTTC. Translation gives CASSQEYYRGRDPYEQYF.

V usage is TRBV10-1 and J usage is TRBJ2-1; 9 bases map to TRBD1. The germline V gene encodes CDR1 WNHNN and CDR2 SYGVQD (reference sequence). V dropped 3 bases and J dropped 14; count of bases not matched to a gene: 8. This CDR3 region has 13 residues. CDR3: CASSEPGTGWKFF. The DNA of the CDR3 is TGCGCCAGCAGTGAACCCGGGACAGGGTGGAAGTTCTTC.

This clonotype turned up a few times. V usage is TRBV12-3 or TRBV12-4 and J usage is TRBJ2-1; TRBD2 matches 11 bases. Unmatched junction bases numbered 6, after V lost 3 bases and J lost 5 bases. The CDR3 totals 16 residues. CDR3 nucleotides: TGTGCCAGCAGTTTGGCGGGACTAGCGGTTAACAATGAGCAGTTCTTC. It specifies CASSLAGLAVNNEQFF.

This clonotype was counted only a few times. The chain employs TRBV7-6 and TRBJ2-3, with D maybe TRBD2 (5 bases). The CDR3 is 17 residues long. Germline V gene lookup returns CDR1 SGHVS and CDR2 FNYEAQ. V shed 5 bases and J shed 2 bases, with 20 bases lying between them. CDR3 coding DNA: TGTGCCAGCAGCCCTAGCTTCACAGAACCTAACACAGATACGCAGTATTTT. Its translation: CASSPSFTEPNTDTQYF. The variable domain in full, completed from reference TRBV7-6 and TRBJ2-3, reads GAGVSQSPRYKVTKRGQDVALRCDPISGHVSLYWYRQALGQGPEFLTYFNYEAQQDKSGLPNDRFSAERPEGSISTLTIQRTEQRDSAMYRCASSPSFTEPNTDTQYFGPGTRLTVL.

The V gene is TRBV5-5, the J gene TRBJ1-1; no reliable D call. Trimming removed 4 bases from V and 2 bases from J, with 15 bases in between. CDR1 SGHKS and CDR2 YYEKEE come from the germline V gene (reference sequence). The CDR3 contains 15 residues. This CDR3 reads CASSPGGVFNTEAFF. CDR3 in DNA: TGTGCCAGCAGCCCGGGCGGGGTGTTTAACACTGAAGCTTTCTTT.

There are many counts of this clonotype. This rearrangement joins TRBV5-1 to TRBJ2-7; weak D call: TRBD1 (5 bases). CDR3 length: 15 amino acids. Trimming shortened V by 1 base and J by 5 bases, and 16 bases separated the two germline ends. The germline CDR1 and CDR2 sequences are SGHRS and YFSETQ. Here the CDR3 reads CASSLTGVRLDEQYF. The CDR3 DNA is TGCGCCAGCAGCTTGACAGGCGTTCGTCTTGACGAGCAGTACTTC.

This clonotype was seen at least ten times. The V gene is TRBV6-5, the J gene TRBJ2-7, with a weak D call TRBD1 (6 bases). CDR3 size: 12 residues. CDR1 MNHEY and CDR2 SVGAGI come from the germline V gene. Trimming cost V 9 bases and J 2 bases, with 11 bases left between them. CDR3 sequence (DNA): TGTGCCAGTCGGACAGAGACCTACGAGCAGTACTTC. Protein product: CASRTETYEQYF.

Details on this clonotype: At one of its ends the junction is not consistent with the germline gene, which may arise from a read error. The DNA for the CDR3 is TGTGCCAGCGCCGGGGACATGGGTGGCCACACCTTC. Amino acid sequence: CASAGDMGGHTF. V gene TRBV10-3 combines with J gene TRBJ1-2; D may be TRBD1 (6 bases). The V gene's germline CDR1 is ENHRY and CDR2 SYGVKD. The CDR3 runs 12 residues.

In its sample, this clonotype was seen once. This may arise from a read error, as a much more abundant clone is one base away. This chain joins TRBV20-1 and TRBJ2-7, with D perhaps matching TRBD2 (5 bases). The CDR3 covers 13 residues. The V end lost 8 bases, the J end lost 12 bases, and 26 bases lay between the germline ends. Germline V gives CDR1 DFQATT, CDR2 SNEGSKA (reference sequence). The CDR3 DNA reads TGCAGTTCGGCTTTTTGGGAAGCGGCGATACTGTACTTC. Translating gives CSSAFWEAAILYF.

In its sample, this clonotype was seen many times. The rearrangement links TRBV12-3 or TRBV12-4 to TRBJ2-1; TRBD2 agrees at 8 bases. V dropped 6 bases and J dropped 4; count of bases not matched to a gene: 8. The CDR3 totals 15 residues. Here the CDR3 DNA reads TGTGCCAGCAGCCGGGCCGGGACTAGTTACAATGAGCAGTTCTTC. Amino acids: CASSRAGTSYNEQFF.

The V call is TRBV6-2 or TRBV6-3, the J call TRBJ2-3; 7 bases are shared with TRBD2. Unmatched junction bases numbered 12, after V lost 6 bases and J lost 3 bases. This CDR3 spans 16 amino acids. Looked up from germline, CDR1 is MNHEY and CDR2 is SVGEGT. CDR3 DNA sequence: TGTGCCAGCAGCCCCTGGGTACGGCGGGAGACAGATACGCAGTATTTT. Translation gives CASSPWVRRETDTQYF.

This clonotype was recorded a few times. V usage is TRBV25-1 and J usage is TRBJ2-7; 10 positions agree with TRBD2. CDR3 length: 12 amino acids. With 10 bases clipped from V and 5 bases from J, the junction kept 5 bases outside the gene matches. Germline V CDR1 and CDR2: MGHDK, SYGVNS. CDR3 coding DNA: TGTGCCACCCAGCGGGGGGGCGACGAGCAGTACTTC. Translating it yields CATQRGGDEQYF.

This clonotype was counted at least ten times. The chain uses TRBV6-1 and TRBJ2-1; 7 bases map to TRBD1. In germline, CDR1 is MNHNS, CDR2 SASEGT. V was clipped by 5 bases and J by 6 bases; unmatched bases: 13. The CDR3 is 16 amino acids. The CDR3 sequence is CASSTKTGSGINEQFF. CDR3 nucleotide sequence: TGTGCCAGCAGTACGAAGACAGGGTCGGGCATCAATGAGCAGTTCTTC.